The 19 T cell receptor beta chains reported below all come from one sample, sequenced in a study of shared clonotypes between healthy human individuals. The repertoire was sequenced with immunoSEQ multiplex PCR; TCRdb's copy has only in-frame clones and lacks some. Among 2,100,000 or so clones, nearly 97% were seen once, and the ten largest hold about 0.13%. What was sequenced was naive CD4+ T cells sorted from blood. Subset in this sample: CD45RA+ positively selected. The receptor source for this set is a man aged 18 to 30 in good health.

The chain combines TRBV7-2 with TRBJ2-1; 9 bases are a match to TRBD1. CDR1 and CDR2 (germline): SGHTA, FQGNSA. The V gene end was trimmed by 5 bases and the J gene end by 0 bases; junction bases not matched to a gene: 5. This CDR3 is built from 16 residues. The CDR3: CASSGGQGSSYNEQFF. The CDR3, as DNA: TGTGCCAGCAGCGGTGGACAGGGGAGCTCCTACAATGAGCAGTTCTTC. Full variable domain (outside the CDR3, taken from reference TRBV7-2 and TRBJ2-1): GAGVSQSPSNKVTEKGKDVELRCDPISGHTALYWYRQSLGQGLEFLIYFQGNSAPDKSGLPSDRFSAERTGGSVSTLTIQRTQQEDSAVYLCASSGGQGSSYNEQFFGPGTRLTVL.

With regard to this clone: The junction departs from germline at one end; a sequencing error may be responsible. V gene TRBV7-7 combines with J gene TRBJ2-7; D is unresolved. CDR1 and CDR2 from the germline V gene are SSHAT and FNYEAQ (reference sequence). CDR3 length equals 16 residues. Here the CDR3 reads CASSLFGWQVSYEQYF. The CDR3 region has the DNA TGTGCTAGCAGCTTATTTGGTTGGCAGGTCTCCTACGAGCAGTACTTC.

This clone appeared once. This sequence joins TRBV19 and TRBJ2-3; D remains ambiguous. Trimming shortened V by 11 bases and J by 0 bases, and 9 bases separated the two germline ends. Germline V gene sequence: CDR1 LNHDA, CDR2 SQIVND (reference sequence). The CDR3 is made up of 12 amino acids. CDR3 sequence (DNA): TGTGCCGTCTCCTCTAGCACAGATACGCAGTATTTT. Translating gives CAVSSSTDTQYF. The full variable domain, in which reference TRBV19 and TRBJ2-3 provide the parts outside the CDR3, is DGGITQSPKYLFRKEGQNVTLSCEQNLNHDAMYWYRQDPGQGLRLIYYSQIVNDFQKGDIAEGYSVSREKKESFPLTVTSAQKNPTAFYLCAVSSSTDTQYFGPGTRLTVL.

The table lists this clone with a count of one. The chain uses TRBV6-5 and TRBJ2-1, with 11 bases fitting TRBD2. This CDR3 is built from 14 residues. Germline CDR1 and CDR2: MNHEY and SVGAGI. V was pared by 7 bases and J by 7 bases, with 6 bases of the junction left unmatched. In nucleotides, the CDR3 is TGTGCCAGCACAGAACTAGCGGGGGTTAATGAGCAGTTCTTC. Translation: CASTELAGVNEQFF.

The V call is TRBV19, the J call TRBJ2-7; D may match TRBD1 or TRBD2 (5 bases each). CDR1 is LNHDA, CDR2 SQIVND, per germline (reference sequence). This CDR3 region has 13 residues. Trimming cost V 7 bases and J 2 bases, with 12 bases left between them. CDR3 in DNA: TGTGCCAGTACTCCGGGACCCCCCTACGAGCAGTACTTC. It is translated as CASTPGPPYEQYF.

The gene calls are TRBV30 and TRBJ2-7, with D possibly matching TRBD2 (5 bases). V was trimmed by 3 bases and J by 1 base, leaving 19 bases between them. This CDR3 has 16 amino acids. In germline, CDR1 is GTSNPN, CDR2 SVGIG (reference sequence). The CDR3 sequence is CAWRRAGILSSYEQYF. Here the CDR3 DNA reads TGTGCCTGGAGGCGTGCCGGGATTCTTTCATCCTACGAGCAGTACTTC.

The V call is TRBV10-1, the J call TRBJ2-4, with 7 nucleotides matching TRBD2. V shed 2 bases and J 1 base; nucleotides not matched to a gene: 14. This CDR3 has 19 amino acids. Looked up from germline, CDR1 is WNHNN and CDR2 is SYGVQD (reference sequence). CDR3 nucleotide sequence: TGCGCCAGCAGTGAGCCAGACGGACTAGGAGATTTTGCCAAAAACATTCAGTACTTC. Its protein product is CASSEPDGLGDFAKNIQYF.

For the CDR3, the DNA is TGTGCCACTTCTCTAAAAAACTATGGCTACACCTTC. Protein product: CATSLKNYGYTF. This chain uses TRBV28 with TRBJ1-2; D is unclear. Germline CDR1 MDHEN, CDR2 SYDVKM. Trimming stripped 10 bases from V and 2 bases from J, with 11 bases between. The CDR3 contains 12 residues.

The J gene is TRBJ1-1, the V gene TRBV5-1, with 7 nucleotides matching TRBD1. Trimming cost V 4 bases and J 1 base; bases outside gene matches: 4. CDR1 and CDR2 from the germline V gene are SGHRS and YFSETQ. The CDR3 sequence is 14 residues long. In DNA form, the CDR3 reads TGCGCCAGCAGCATACAGGGGACGAACACTGAAGCTTTCTTT. It translates to CASSIQGTNTEAFF. The whole variable domain, remainder taken from reference TRBV5-1 and TRBJ1-1, is KAGVTQTPRYLIKTRGQQVTLSCSPISGHRSVSWYQQTPGQGLQFLFEYFSETQRNKGNFPGRFSGRQFSNSRSEMNVSTLELGDSALYLCASSIQGTNTEAFFGQGTRLTVV.

CDR3 amino acids: CAIREPGEGRVEAFF. The CDR3 DNA reads TGTGCCATCAGAGAACCAGGGGAGGGTAGGGTTGAAGCTTTCTTT. This chain links TRBV10-3 with TRBJ1-1, with D possibly TRBD1 on 6 matching bases. Trimming left V 6 bases short and J 7 bases short, with 21 bases between. The CDR3 is 15 amino acids. From germline, CDR1 is ENHRY and CDR2 SYGVKD.

The rearrangement links TRBV29-1 to TRBJ1-4, with a tentative D call TRBD1 (5 bases). The CDR3 sequence is 12 residues long. Germline-derived CDR1 and CDR2 are SQVTM and ANQGSEA. Trimming removed 4 bases from V and 5 bases from J, with 8 bases in between. The DNA of the CDR3 is TGCAGCGTTGGAGGGGAGAATGAAAAACTGTTTTTT. Amino acid sequence: CSVGGENEKLFF. Full variable domain (outside the CDR3, taken from reference TRBV29-1 and TRBJ1-4): SAVISQKPSRDICQRGTSLTIQCQVDSQVTMMFWYRQQPGQSLTLIATANQGSEATYESGFVIDKFPISRPNLTFSTLTVSNMSPEDSSIYLCSVGGENEKLFFGSGTQLSVL.

This clone was seen more than once but under ten times. This chain joins TRBV7-3 and TRBJ1-6, with D possibly TRBD1 on 5 matching bases. Germline values: CDR1 SGHTA, CDR2 FQGTGA. This CDR3 is 15 amino acids long. Trimming stripped 4 bases from V and 8 bases from J, with 15 bases between. The CDR3 coding sequence is TGTGCCAGCAGCTCGCGTGGAGGGGTAGATTCACCCCTCCACTTT. It codes for CASSSRGGVDSPLHF.

This clone has a handful of counts. The chain joins TRBV30 to TRBJ1-2; TRBD1 might be the D (5 bases). Trimming took 4 bases from V and 4 from J, leaving 13 bases between them. CDR1 GTSNPN and CDR2 SVGIG come from the germline V gene (reference sequence). The CDR3 totals 13 residues. The CDR3 DNA reads TGTGCCTGGACGGCGTGGGGGATCTATGGCTACACCTTC. Encoded protein: CAWTAWGIYGYTF.

The chain recombines TRBV5-1 with TRBJ1-3; TRBD1 might be the D (6 bases). This CDR3 is built from 16 residues. The V and J ends lost 0 bases and 0 bases respectively, with 10 bases between them. Per germline, CDR1 SGHRS and CDR2 YFSETQ. The CDR3 protein is CASSLDGTPSGNTIYF. The CDR3 region has the DNA TGCGCCAGCAGCTTGGATGGGACACCCTCTGGAAACACCATATATTTT.

The gene calls are TRBV4-1 and TRBJ1-4; D is possibly TRBD1 (5 bases). V was shortened by 6 bases and J by 7 bases, with 12 bases between the two germline ends. The V gene's germline CDR1 is MGHRA and CDR2 YSYEKL. CDR3 length equals 13 residues. CDR3 in DNA: TGCGCCAGCAGTCGGACAACCGGTGAAAAACTGTTTTTT. It yields the protein CASSRTTGEKLFF.

The chain employs TRBV28 and TRBJ1-6; 8 bases agree with TRBD1. The V gene's germline CDR1 is MDHEN and CDR2 SYDVKM. CDR3 length: 16 amino acids. V lost 6 bases and J lost 4; bases outside the gene matches: 8. Written as DNA, the CDR3 is TGTGCCAGCAGGGCCGGGACAGGAGTTTATAATTCACCCCTCCACTTT. This sequence encodes CASRAGTGVYNSPLHF.

For this clone: The same CDR3 can be traced to other DNA sequences in this sample. This chain joins TRBV5-1 and TRBJ1-2, with D unresolved. Germline loops: CDR1 SGHRS, CDR2 YFSETQ. The CDR3 is 13 amino acids. V was cut by 0 bases and J by 4 bases, with 7 bases left in between. CDR3 in amino acids: CASSLGVSYGYTF. The CDR3 DNA reads TGCGCCAGCAGCTTGGGGGTTAGCTATGGCTACACCTTC.

This clone was detected only once. The V gene is TRBV11-2, the J gene TRBJ2-1; 8 bases map to TRBD1. V lost 4 bases and J lost 7; bases outside the gene matches: 3. From germline, CDR1 is SGHAT and CDR2 FQNNGV. The CDR3 has 13 residues. Here the CDR3 reads CASSSYRGNEQFF. In DNA, the CDR3 is TGTGCCAGCAGCTCCTACAGGGGGAATGAGCAGTTCTTC.

V usage is TRBV27 and J usage is TRBJ2-7; D is unresolved. V dropped 0 bases and J dropped 4 bases, with 13 bases sitting between them. The germline V gene has CDR1 MNHEY and CDR2 SMNVEV (reference sequence). This CDR3 comprises 15 residues. The CDR3 region has the DNA TGTGCCAGCAGTTTATCTTCAGGAACACAATACGAGCAGTACTTC. It yields the protein CASSLSSGTQYEQYF.